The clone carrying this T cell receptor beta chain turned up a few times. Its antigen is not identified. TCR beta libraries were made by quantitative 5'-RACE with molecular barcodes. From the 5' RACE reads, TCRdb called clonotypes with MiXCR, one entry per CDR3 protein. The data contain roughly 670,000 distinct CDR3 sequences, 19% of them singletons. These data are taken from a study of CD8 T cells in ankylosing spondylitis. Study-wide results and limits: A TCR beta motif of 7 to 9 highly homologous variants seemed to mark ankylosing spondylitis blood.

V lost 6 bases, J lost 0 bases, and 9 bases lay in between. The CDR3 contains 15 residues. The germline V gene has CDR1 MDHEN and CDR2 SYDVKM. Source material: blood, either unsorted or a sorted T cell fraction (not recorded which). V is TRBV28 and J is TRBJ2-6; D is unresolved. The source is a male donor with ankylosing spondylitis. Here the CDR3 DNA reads TGTGCCAGCAGCTCTAGGGACTCTGGGGCCAACGTCCTGACTTTC. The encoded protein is CASSSRDSGANVLTF.